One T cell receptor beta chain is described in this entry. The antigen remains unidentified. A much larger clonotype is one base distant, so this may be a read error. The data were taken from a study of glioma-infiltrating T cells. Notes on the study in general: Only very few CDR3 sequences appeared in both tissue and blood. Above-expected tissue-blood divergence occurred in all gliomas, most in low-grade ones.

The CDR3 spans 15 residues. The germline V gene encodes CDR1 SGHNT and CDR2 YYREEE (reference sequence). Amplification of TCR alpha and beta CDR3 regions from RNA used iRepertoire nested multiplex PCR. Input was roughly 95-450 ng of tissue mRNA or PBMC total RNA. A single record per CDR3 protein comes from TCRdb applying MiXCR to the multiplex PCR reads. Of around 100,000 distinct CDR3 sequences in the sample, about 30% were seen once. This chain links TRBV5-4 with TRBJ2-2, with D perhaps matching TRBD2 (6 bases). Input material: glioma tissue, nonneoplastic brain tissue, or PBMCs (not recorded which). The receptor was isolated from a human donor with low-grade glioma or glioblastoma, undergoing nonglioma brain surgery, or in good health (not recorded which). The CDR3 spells CASSSGRLNTGGLFF. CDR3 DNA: TGTGCCAGCAGCTCGGGCCGCCTTAACACCGGGGGGCTGTTTTTT. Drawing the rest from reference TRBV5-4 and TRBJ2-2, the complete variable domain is ETGVTQSPTHLIKTRGQQVTLRCSSQSGHNTVSWYQQALGQGPQFIFQYYREEENGRGNFPPRFSGLQFPNYSSELNVNALELDDSALYLCASSSGRLNTGGLFFGEGSRLTVL.